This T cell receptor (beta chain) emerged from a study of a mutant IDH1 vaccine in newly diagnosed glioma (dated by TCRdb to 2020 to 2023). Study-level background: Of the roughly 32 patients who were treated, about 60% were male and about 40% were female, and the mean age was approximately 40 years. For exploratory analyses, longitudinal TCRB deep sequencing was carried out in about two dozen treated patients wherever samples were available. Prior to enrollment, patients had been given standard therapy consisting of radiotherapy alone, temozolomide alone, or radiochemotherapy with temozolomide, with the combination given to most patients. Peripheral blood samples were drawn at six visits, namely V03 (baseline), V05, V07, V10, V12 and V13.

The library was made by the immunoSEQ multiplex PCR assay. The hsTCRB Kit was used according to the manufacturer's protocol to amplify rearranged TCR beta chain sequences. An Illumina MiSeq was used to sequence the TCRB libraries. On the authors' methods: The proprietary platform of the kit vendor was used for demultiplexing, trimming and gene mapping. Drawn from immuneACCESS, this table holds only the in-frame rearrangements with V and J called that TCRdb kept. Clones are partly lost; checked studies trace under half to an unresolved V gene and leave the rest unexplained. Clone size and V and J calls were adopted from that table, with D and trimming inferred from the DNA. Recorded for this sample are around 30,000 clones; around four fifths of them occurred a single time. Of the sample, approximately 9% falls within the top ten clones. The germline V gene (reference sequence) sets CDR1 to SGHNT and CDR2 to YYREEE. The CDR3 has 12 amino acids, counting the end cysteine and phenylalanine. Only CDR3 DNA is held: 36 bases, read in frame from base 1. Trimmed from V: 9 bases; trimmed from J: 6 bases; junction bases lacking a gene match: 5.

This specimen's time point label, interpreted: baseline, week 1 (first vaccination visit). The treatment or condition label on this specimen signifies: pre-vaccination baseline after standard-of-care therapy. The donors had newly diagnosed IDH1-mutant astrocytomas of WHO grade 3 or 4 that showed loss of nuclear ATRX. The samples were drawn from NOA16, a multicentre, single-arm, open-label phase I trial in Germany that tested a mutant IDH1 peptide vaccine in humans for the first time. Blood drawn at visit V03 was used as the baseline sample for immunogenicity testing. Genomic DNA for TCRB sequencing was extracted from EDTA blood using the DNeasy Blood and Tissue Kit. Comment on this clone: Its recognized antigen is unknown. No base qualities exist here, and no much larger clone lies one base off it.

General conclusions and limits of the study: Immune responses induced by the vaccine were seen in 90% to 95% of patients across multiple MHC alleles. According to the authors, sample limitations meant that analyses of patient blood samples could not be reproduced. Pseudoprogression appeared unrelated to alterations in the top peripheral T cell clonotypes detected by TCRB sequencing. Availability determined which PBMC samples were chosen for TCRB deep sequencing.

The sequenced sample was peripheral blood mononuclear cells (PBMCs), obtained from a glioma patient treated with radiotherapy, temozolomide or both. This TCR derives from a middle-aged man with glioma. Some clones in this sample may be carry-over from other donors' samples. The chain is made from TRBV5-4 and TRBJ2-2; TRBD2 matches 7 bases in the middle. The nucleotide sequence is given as TGTGCCATCCGGGACTACCCCGGGGAGCTGTTTTTT. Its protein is CAIRDYPGELFF.